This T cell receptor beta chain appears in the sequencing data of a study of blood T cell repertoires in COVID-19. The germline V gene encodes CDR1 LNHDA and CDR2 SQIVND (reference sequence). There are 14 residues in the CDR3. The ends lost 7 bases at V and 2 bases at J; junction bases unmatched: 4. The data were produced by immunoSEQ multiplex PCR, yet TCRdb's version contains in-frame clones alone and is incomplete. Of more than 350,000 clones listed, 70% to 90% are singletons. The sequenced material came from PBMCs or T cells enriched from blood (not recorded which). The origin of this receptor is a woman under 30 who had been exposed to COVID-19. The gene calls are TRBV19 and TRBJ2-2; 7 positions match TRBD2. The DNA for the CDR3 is TGTGCCAGTAAAAAAGCGGGAAACACCGGGGAGCTGTTTTTT. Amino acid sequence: CASKKAGNTGELFF. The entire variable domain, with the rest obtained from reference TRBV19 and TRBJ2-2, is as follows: DGGITQSPKYLFRKEGQNVTLSCEQNLNHDAMYWYRQDPGQGLRLIYYSQIVNDFQKGDIAEGYSVSREKKESFPLTVTSAQKNPTAFYLCASKKAGNTGELFFGEGSRLTVL.